This T cell receptor (beta chain) was identified during a study of blood T cell repertoires in COVID-19 (dated by TCRdb to 2018 to 2021). With respect to the entire study: Samples covering the acute and convalescent phases of COVID-19 were provided by collaborators in the United States, Italy and Spain. HLA class I and class II types, where available, came from metadata supplied by the sample provider rather than from assay-based typing. The material from the prospective study consisted of cDNA or gDNA derived from T cells, B-cell-depleted T cells, or PBMCs. The sample metadata nearly always contained a de-identified subject ID, COVID-19 status, age in years and sex. The dataset comprised deeply sampled blood TCRbeta repertoires from subjects exposed to, actively infected with, or recovered from COVID-19. The samples were drawn from the first 160 participants of the ongoing ImmuneRACE study and from more than 1,000 subjects provided by 6 global collaborators. The repertoires were released in a freely available public database intended as a resource for research on the immune response to SARS-CoV-2.

The collaborating institutions used their own protocols to collect whole blood in K2EDTA tubes. For TCRbeta analysis, collaborators shipped samples in one of three forms: frozen whole blood, isolated PBMCs, or DNA extracted from either of those sample types. This clone was seen more than once but under ten times. Its antigen remains undetermined. Base qualities are missing; no much larger clone stands one base away. General study outcomes and caveats: The quantity of clinical and demographic metadata differed by source and by participant and was supplied without curation.

TCRbeta CDR3 regions were amplified from genomic DNA by means of the immunoSEQ Assay, a bias-controlled multiplex PCR. Per the source publication's procedure: Nucleated cell counts per sample were estimated from amplification of reference gene primers within the assay. To quantify the absolute abundance of each unique TCRbeta CDR3 rearrangement, sequence reads were collapsed and filtered. For each sample, productive Simpson clonality was calculated as the square root of Simpson's diversity index across productive rearrangements. The table was pulled from immuneACCESS by TCRdb, which kept in-frame rearrangements only. Such tables lose some clones; where checked, under half of the loss comes from unresolved V genes, and the rest has no known cause. The V and J calls and clone size were taken over from that table, and D and trimming were inferred from the DNA. The sample table records 150,000 or so clones; more than 70% of these occur just once. The ten largest clones capture about an eighth of the sample.

The sequenced sample was peripheral blood. This sequence originates from a man aged 60 to 69 with active or convalescent COVID-19.

Read as DNA, the sequence is TGTGCCAGCAGTTTCTCAGACAGGGATGGCTACACCTTC. This translates into CASSFSDRDGYTF. The chain was built from TRBV28 and TRBJ1-2, and TRBD1 aligns with 7 junction nucleotides. The germline V gene provides CDR1 MDHEN and CDR2 SYDVKM. Reading from cysteine to phenylalanine, the CDR3 counts 13 amino acids. Here the CDR3 DNA is all that survives: 39 bases in frame from base 1. Compared with germline, V lacks 3 bases and J lacks 6 bases; bases without a gene match: 4.